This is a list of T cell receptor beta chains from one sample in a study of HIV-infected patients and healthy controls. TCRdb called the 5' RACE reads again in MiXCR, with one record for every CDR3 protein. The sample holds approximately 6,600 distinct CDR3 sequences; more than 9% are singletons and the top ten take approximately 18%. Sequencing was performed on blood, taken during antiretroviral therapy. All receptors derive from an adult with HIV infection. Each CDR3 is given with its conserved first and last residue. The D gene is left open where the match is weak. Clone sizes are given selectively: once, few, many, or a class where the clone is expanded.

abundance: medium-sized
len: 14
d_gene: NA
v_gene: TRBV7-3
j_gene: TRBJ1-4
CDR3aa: CASSEQGGDEKLFF
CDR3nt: TGTGCCAGCAGCGAACAGGGCGGCGATGAAAAACTGTTTTTT

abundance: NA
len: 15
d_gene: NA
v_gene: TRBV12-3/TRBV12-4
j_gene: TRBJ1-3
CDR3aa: CASAGNGGSGNTIYF
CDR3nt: TGTGCCAGCGCGGGTAACGGGGGGTCTGGAAACACCATATATTTT

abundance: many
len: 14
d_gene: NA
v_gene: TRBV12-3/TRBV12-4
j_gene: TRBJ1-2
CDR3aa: CASSFGQGLHGYTF
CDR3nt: TGTGCCAGCAGTTTCGGGCAGGGTCTCCATGGCTACACCTTC

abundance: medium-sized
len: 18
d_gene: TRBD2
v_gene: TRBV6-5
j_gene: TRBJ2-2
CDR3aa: CASSTRAGGPNYSGELFF
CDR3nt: TGTGCCAGCAGTACCAGAGCGGGGGGGCCGAATTACTCCGGGGAGCTGTTTTTT

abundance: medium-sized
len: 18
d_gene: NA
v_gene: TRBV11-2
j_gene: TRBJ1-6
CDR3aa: CASSSPTSSVAYNSPLHF
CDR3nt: TGTGCCAGCAGCTCTCCTACAAGTTCGGTTGCCTATAATTCACCCCTCCACTTT

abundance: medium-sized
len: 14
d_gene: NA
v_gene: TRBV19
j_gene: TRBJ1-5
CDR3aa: CASSIEFGNQPQHF
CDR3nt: TGTGCCAGTAGTATAGAGTTCGGCAATCAGCCCCAGCATTTT

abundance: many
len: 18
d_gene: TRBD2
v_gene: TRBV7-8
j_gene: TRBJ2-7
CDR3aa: CASAPKRGGRSYSHEQYF
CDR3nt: TGTGCCAGCGCTCCGAAGCGGGGGGGCCGTAGCTACAGCCACGAGCAGTACTTC

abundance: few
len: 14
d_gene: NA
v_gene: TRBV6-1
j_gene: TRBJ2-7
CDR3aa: CASSELKGGGEQYF
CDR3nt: TGTGCCAGCAGTGAACTCAAGGGGGGGGGCGAGCAGTACTTC

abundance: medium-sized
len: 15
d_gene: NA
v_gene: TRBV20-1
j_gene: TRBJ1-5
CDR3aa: CSAQPYRGNNQPQHF
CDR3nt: TGCAGTGCTCAACCTTATCGGGGGAACAATCAGCCCCAGCATTTT

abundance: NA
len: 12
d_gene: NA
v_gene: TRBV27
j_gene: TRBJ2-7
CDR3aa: CASRDIGKEQYF
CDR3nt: TGTGCCAGCCGGGACATCGGCAAAGAGCAGTACTTC

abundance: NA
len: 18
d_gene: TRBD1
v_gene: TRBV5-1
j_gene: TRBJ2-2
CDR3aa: CASSLVDRGSSYTGELFF
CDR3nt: TGCGCCAGCAGCTTGGTTGACAGGGGGAGTAGTTACACCGGGGAGCTGTTTTTT

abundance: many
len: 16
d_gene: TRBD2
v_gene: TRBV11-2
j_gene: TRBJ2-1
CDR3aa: CASSTHGGSSYNEQFF
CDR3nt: TGTGCCAGCAGCACACACGGGGGGAGCTCCTACAATGAGCAGTTCTTC

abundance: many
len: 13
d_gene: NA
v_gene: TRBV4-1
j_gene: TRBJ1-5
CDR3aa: CASSQDRNQPQHF
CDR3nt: TGCGCCAGCAGCCAAGATCGAAATCAGCCCCAGCATTTT

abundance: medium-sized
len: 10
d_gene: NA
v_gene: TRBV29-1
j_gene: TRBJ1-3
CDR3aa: CSVADSTIYF
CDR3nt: TGCAGCGTTGCCGACAGCACCATATATTTT

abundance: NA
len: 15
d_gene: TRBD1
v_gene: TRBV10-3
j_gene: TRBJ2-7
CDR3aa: CAISESKDRGNEQYF
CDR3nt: TGTGCCATCAGTGAGTCGAAAGACAGGGGGAACGAGCAGTACTTC